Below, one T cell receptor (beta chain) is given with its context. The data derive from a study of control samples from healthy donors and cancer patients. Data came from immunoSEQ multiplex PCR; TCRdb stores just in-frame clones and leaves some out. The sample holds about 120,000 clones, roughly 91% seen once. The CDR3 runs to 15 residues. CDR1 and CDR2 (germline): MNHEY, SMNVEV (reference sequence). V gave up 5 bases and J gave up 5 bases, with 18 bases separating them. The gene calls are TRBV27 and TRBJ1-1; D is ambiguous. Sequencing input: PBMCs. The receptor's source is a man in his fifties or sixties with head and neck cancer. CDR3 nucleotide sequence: TGTGCCAGCAGTCCCCCTCTTGGCAGGCGAACTGAAGCTTTCTTT. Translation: CASSPPLGRRTEAFF.